This T cell receptor beta chain was observed in a study of blood T cell repertoires in COVID-19. Here immunoSEQ multiplex PCR was the method, and the copy in TCRdb shows in-frame clones only, minus some. The table shows about 240,000 clones, with approximately 86% occurring only once. Trimming left V 10 bases short and J 5 bases short, with 14 bases between. The CDR3 extends over 13 amino acids. CDR1 ENHRY and CDR2 SYGVKD come from the germline V gene. This TCR came from a woman between 70 and 85 years old with active or convalescent COVID-19. Sequenced input: peripheral blood. The rearrangement joins TRBV10-3 to TRBJ1-4; D perhaps matches TRBD1 (6 bases). The CDR3 loop is CATSRGGNEKLFF. The CDR3 coding sequence is TGTGCCACCAGCAGGGGAGGGAATGAAAAACTGTTTTTT.